One T cell receptor beta chain is described in this entry. Its specificity is unknown. V shed 0 bases and J 5 bases; nucleotides not matched to a gene: 10. Looked up from germline, CDR1 is MGHRA and CDR2 is YSYEKL. The CDR3 sequence is 18 residues long. The data are from a study of OX40 agonist ivuxolimab in advanced cancers. Study-level background: Head and neck, renal cell, melanoma or hepatocellular carcinoma were the cancers that dose-escalation patients had. Participants could have had prior anti-PD-1, anti-PD-L1 or anti-CTLA-4 therapy, and less than 45% had some.

The data were produced by immunoSEQ multiplex PCR, yet TCRdb's version contains in-frame clones alone and is incomplete. The repertoire holds tens of thousands of clones, with about 87% as singletons. Notes on the study in general: At 0.1 to 3.0 mg/kg, clonal expansion of CD4+ and CD8+ blood T cells had occurred by week 6.

Sequencing was performed on CD4+ or CD8+ T cells sorted from blood, taken in a trial of the OX40 agonist ivuxolimab. The origin of this receptor is an adult with an advanced solid tumor such as melanoma, head and neck, liver or kidney cancer. The chain combines TRBV4-1 with TRBJ2-5, with TRBD2 matching 12 bases. DNA of the CDR3: TGCGCCAGCAGCCAAGATAGGCCTAGCGGGGGGGCAGGGGAGACCCAGTACTTC. Translation: CASSQDRPSGGAGETQYF.